The clone carrying this TCR beta chain was picked up a small number of times. Its specificity is not known. The data belong to a study of cytomegalovirus exposure and HLA in healthy donors. The study, taken as a whole, reports: Usually a TCR sequence was rare, but some public TCRs were found in many donors. The authors confirmed in vitro that a few CMV-associated chains were specific for CMV antigens.

CDR3 size: 17 residues. The germline V gene has CDR1 SGDLS and CDR2 YYNGEE. V lost 1 base, J lost 2 bases, and 6 bases stayed unmatched. The method was immunoSEQ multiplex PCR; TCRdb's version includes in-frame clones alone and lacks a portion of them. The sample lists about 360,000 clones; just over 85% were seen once. The rearrangement joins TRBV9 to TRBJ2-3; TRBD2 agrees at 11 bases. Sequencing used PBMCs. The sequence came from a woman under 30 in good health and CMV-seronegative. The CDR3: CASSVPTTSGITDTQYF. The DNA for the CDR3 is TGTGCCAGCAGCGTACCTACGACTAGCGGGATCACAGATACGCAGTATTTT.